The present TCR beta chain was sequenced within a study of cytomegalovirus exposure and HLA in healthy donors. V was clipped by 6 bases and J by 2 bases, with 14 bases between them. Germline V gives CDR1 SGHRS, CDR2 YFSETQ. The CDR3 runs 15 residues. Worth noting for this clone: The antigen remains undetermined.

General study results and limits: Earlier analysis yielded a pattern in which most TCR beta V segments were productive about 90% or about 30% of the time.

PCR primers comprised 60 Vbeta and 13 Jbeta primers. TCRdb's copy holds only in-frame clones and misses some; the assay was immunoSEQ multiplex PCR. The sample has some 71,000 clones, and its top ten clones hold approximately 1.8%. The sequence was collected from a woman in her 30s in good health and CMV-seronegative. Source material: PBMCs. The rearrangement links TRBV5-1 to TRBJ2-2, with a possible D match to TRBD2 (6 bases). This CDR3 is CASTRDLPNTGELFF. The CDR3 DNA is TGCGCCAGCACCCGGGACTTGCCCAACACCGGGGAGCTGTTTTTT. Supplemented by reference TRBV5-1 and TRBJ2-2, the full variable domain reads KAGVTQTPRYLIKTRGQQVTLSCSPISGHRSVSWYQQTPGQGLQFLFEYFSETQRNKGNFPGRFSGRQFSNSRSEMNVSTLELGDSALYLCASTRDLPNTGELFFGEGSRLTVL.